This passage covers 8 T cell receptor beta chains from one sample sequenced in a study of neurological immune-mediated disorders. The time point: longitudinal time-point 3. TCRdb ran MiXCR on the 5' RACE reads and lists one entry per CDR3 protein. The table records 53,000 or so distinct CDR3 sequences, roughly 8.4% of them present only once. Sequenced input: PBMCs. The source of these receptors is a woman in her thirties or forties in good health.

This clonotype has more than one count but fewer than ten. The chain carries TRBV29-1 and TRBJ2-7; 8 nucleotides line up with TRBD1. The V gene's germline CDR1 is SQVTM and CDR2 ANQGSEA. V was pared by 6 bases and J by 2 bases, with 9 bases of the junction left unmatched. The CDR3 consists of 14 residues. CDR3 sequence (DNA): TGCAGCGTCCGCGGACAGGGAAGCGCCTACGAGCAGTACTTC. Translation gives CSVRGQGSAYEQYF.

The sample holds many counts of this clonotype. The chain employs TRBV7-2 and TRBJ1-2; TRBD1 is a possible D gene (6 bases). The germline V and J ends were trimmed by 1 base and 4 bases, with 7 bases remaining between them. This CDR3 region has 13 residues. From germline, CDR1 is SGHTA and CDR2 FQGNSA. The CDR3 protein is CASSLGGGYGYTF. CDR3 DNA: TGTGCCAGCAGCTTAGGAGGGGGCTATGGCTACACCTTC.

This clonotype has at least ten counts. V usage is TRBV5-5 and J usage is TRBJ2-7; 9 bases map to TRBD1. Germline CDR1 reads SGHKS; CDR2 reads YYEKEE (reference sequence). V lost 2 bases, J lost 5 bases, and 5 bases stayed unmatched. The CDR3 is 14 amino acids. This CDR3 is CASSLDRGVNEQYF. In nucleotides, the CDR3 is TGTGCCAGCAGCTTAGACAGGGGGGTCAACGAGCAGTACTTC. Together with reference TRBV5-5 and TRBJ2-7, the CDR3 gives the full variable domain: DAGVTQSPTHLIKTRGQQVTLRCSPISGHKSVSWYQQVLGQGPQFIFQYYEKEERGRGNFPDRFSARQFPNYSSELNVNALLLGDSALYLCASSLDRGVNEQYFGPGTRLTVT.

In its sample, this clonotype was seen a few times. This CDR3 reads CASSPDRGTEKLFF. The CDR3 nucleotides are TGTGCCAGCAGCCCTGACAGGGGAACCGAAAAACTGTTTTTT. This sequence joins TRBV7-2 and TRBJ1-4; TRBD1 matches at 8 bases. The trim removed 5 bases at V and 8 bases at J, leaving 7 bases unmatched. There are 14 residues in the CDR3. Germline loops: CDR1 SGHTA, CDR2 FQGNSA.

This clonotype appeared many times. V and J are TRBV6-6 and TRBJ2-7; D assignment may be TRBD1 or TRBD2 (6 bases each). V was cut by 3 bases and J by 2 bases, with 14 bases left in between. Germline CDR1 reads MNHNY; CDR2 reads SVGAGI (reference sequence). The CDR3 runs to 15 residues. CDR3 DNA sequence: TGTGCCAGCAGTTATACCCAGGGGAGGACCTACGAGCAGTACTTC. Residues: CASSYTQGRTYEQYF.

This clonotype was seen more than once but under ten times. The genes are TRBV20-1 and TRBJ1-2; maybe TRBD1 (5 bases). Germline loops: CDR1 DFQATT, CDR2 SNEGSKA (reference sequence). The V and J ends lost 6 bases and 4 bases respectively, with 18 bases between them. The CDR3 is 14 amino acids. The CDR3 is CSAYRVGRGYGYTF. The CDR3 DNA follows: TGCAGTGCATACCGGGTGGGGCGAGGCTATGGCTACACCTTC.

This clonotype was recorded at least ten times. The rearrangement uses TRBV5-1 and TRBJ1-2; TRBD1 matches 7 bases. This CDR3 has 14 residues. V shed 0 bases, J shed 2 bases, and the junction held 1 base outside the gene matches. The germline gives CDR1 SGHRS, CDR2 YFSETQ. This chain's CDR3 is CASSLGQGNYGYTF. As DNA, the CDR3 is TGCGCCAGCAGCTTGGGACAGGGCAACTATGGCTACACCTTC.

This clonotype was counted at least ten times. The rearrangement links TRBV6-2 or TRBV6-3 to TRBJ2-7; possible D gene TRBD1, 6 bases. The CDR3 is made up of 15 amino acids. Trimming took off 4 bases at V and 3 bases at J, with 16 bases between the two ends. Germline loops: CDR1 MNHEY, CDR2 SVGEGT. The CDR3 DNA follows: TGTGCCAGCAGTTTTGCCCCGGGACAAATCTACGAGCAGTACTTC. Protein product: CASSFAPGQIYEQYF.